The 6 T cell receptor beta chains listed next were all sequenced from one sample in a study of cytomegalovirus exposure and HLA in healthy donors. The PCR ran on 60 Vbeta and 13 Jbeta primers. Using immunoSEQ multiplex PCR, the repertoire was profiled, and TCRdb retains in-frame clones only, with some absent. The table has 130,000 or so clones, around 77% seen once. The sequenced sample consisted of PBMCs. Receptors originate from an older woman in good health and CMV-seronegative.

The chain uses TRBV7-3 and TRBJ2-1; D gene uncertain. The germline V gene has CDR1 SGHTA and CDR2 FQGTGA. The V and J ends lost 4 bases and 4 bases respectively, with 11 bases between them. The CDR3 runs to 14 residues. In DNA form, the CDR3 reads TGTGCCAGCAGCTCCGGGTCAATTTACAATGAGCAGTTCTTC. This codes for CASSSGSIYNEQFF.

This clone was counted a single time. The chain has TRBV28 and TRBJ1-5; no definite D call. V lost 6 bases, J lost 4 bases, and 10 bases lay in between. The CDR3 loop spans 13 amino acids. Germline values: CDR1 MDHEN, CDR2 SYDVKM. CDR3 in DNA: TGTGCCAGCAGGACACTGAAAAATCAGCCCCAGCATTTT. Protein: CASRTLKNQPQHF.

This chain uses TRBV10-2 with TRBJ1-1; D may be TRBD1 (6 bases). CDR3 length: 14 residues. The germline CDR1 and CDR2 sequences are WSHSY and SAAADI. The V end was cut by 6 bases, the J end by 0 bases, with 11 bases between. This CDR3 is CASRVTGLNTEAFF. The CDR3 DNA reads TGCGCCAGCAGGGTAACAGGGTTGAACACTGAAGCTTTCTTT.

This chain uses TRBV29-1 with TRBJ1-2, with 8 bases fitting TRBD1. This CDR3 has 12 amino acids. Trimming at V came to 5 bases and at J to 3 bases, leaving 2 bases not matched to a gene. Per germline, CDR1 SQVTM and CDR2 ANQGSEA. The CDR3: CSVWTGYYGYTF. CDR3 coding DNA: TGCAGCGTTTGGACAGGGTACTATGGCTACACCTTC.

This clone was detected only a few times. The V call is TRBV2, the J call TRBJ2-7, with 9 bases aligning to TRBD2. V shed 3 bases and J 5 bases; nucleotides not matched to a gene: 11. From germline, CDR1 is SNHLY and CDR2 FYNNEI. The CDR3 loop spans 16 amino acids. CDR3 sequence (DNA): TGTGCCAGCAGTGAGGGGCGTGGCGGGGGGGCAAACGAGCAGTACTTC. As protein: CASSEGRGGGANEQYF.

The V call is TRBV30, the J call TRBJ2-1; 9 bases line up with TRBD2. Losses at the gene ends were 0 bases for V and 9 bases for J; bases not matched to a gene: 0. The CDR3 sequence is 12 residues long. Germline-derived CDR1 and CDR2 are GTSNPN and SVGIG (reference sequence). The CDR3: CAWSVLAGEQFF. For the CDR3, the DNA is TGTGCCTGGAGTGTACTAGCGGGTGAGCAGTTCTTC.